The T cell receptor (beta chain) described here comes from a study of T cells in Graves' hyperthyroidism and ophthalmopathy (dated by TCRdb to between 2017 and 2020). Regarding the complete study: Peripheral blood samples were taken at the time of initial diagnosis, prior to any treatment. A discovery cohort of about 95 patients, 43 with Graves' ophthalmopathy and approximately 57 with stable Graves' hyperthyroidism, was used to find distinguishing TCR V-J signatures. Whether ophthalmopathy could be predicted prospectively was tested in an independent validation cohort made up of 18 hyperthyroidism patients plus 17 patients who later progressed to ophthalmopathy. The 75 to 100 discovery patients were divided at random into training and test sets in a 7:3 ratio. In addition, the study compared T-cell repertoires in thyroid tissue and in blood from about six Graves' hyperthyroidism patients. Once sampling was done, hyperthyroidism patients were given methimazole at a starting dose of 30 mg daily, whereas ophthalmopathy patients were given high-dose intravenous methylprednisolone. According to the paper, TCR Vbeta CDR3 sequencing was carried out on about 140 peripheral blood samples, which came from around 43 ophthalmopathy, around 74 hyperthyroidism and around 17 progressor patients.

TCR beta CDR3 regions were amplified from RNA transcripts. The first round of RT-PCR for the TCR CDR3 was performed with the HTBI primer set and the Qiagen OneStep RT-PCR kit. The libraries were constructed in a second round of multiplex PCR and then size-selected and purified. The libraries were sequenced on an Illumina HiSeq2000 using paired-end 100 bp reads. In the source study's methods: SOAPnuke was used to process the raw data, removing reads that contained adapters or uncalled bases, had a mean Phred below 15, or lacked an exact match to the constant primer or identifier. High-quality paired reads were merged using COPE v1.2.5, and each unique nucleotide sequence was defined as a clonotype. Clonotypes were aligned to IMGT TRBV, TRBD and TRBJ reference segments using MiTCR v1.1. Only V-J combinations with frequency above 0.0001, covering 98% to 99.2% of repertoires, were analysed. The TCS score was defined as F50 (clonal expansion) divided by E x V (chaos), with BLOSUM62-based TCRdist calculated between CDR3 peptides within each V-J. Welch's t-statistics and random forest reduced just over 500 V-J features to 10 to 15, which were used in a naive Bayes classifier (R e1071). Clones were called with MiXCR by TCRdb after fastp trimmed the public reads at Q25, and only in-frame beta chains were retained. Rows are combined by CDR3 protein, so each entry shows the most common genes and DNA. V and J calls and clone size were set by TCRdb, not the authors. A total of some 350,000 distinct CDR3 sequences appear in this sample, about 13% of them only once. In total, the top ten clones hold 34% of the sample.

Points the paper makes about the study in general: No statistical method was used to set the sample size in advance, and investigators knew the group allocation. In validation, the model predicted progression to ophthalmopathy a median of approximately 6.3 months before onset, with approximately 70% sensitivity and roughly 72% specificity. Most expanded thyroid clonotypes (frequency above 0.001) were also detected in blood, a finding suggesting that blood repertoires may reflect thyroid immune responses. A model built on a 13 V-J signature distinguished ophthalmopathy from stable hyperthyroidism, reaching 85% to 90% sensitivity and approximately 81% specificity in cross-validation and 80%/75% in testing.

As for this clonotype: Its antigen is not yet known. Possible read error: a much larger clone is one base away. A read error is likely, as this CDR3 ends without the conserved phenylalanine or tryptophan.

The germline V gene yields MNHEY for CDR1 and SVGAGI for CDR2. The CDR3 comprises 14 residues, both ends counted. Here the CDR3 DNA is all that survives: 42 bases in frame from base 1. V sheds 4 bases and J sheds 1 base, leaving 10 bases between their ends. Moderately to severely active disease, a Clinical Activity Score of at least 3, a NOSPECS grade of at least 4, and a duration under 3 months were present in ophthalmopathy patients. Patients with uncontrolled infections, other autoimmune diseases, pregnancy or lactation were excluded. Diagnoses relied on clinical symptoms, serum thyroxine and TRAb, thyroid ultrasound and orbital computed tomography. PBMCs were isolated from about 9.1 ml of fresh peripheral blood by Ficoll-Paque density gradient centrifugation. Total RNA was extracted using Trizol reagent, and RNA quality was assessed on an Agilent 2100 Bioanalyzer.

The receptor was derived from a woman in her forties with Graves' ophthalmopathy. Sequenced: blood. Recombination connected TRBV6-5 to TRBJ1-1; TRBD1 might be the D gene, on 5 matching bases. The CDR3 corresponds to CASSWDDGNTEAFL. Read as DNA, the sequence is TGTGCCAGCAGTTGGGACGACGGGAACACTGAAGCTTTCCTT.